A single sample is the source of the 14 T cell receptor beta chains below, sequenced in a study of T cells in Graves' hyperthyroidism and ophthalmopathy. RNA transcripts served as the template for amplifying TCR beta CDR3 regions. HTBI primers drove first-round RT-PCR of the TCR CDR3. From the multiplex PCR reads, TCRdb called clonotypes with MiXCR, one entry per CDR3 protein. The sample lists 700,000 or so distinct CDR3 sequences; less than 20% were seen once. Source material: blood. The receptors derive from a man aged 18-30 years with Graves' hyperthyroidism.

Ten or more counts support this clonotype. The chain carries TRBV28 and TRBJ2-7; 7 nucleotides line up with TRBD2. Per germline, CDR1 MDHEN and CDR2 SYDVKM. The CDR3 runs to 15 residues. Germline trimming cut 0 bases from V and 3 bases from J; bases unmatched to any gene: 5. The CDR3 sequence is CASSLWGGGSYEQYF. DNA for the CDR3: TGTGCCAGCAGTTTATGGGGTGGCGGGAGCTACGAGCAGTACTTC.

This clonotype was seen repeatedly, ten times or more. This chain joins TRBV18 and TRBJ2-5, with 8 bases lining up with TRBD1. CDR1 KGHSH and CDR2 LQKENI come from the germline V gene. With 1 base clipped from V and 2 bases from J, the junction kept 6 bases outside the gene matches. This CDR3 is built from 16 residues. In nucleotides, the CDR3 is TGTGCCAGCTCACCACTTTCGGGACAGGCACAAGAGACCCAGTACTTC. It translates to CASSPLSGQAQETQYF. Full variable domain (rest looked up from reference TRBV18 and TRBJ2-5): NAGVMQNPRHLVRRRGQEARLRCSPMKGHSHVYWYRQLPEEGLKFMVYLQKENIIDESGMPKERFSAEFPKEGPSILRIQQVVRGDSAAYFCASSPLSGQAQETQYFGPGTRLLVL.

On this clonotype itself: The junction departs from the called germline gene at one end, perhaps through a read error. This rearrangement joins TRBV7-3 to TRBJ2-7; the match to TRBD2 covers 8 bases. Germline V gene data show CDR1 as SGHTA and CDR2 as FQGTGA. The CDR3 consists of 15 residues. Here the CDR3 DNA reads TGTGCCAGCAGCCCGGGACTAGACGGCGCCTACGGGCAGTACTTC. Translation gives CASSPGLDGAYGQYF.

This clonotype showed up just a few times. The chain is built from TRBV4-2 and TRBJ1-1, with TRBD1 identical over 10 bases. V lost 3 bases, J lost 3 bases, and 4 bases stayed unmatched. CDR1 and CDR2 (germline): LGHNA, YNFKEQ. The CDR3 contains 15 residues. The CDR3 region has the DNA TGTGCCAGCAGCCAGACAGGGGGCGCAGACACTGAAGCTTTCTTT. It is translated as CASSQTGGADTEAFF.

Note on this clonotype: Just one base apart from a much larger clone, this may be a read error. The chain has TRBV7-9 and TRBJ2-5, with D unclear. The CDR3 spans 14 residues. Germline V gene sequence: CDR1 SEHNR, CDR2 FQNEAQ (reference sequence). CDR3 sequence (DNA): TGTGTCAGCAGTTTCCCCGCGACTCAAGAGACCCAGTACTTC. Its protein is CVSSFPATQETQYF.

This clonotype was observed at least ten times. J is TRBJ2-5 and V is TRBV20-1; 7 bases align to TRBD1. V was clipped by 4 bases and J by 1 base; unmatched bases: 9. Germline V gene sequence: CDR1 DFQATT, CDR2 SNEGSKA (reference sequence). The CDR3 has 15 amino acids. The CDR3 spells CSATAPHRGQETQYF. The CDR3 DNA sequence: TGCAGTGCTACCGCCCCCCACAGGGGCCAAGAGACCCAGTACTTC.

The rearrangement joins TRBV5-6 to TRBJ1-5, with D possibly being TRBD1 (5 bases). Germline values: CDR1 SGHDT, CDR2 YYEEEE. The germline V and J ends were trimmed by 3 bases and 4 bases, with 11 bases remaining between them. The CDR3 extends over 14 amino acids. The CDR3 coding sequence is TGTGCCAGCAGCTGGGCAGGGATTAATCAGCCCCAGCATTTT. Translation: CASSWAGINQPQHF.

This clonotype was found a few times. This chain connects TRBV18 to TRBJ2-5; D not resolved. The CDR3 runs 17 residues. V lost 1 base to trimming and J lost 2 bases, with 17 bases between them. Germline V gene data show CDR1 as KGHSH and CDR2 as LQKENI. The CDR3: CASSPLFRYQRQETQYF. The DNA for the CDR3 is TGTGCCAGCTCACCACTCTTCAGATACCAACGACAAGAGACCCAGTACTTC.

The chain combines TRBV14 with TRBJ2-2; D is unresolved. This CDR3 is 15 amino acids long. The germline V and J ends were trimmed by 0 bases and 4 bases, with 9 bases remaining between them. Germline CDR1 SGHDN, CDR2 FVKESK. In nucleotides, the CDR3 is TGTGCCAGCAGCCAAGATTCCAGACGCACCGGGGAGCTGTTTTTT. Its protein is CASSQDSRRTGELFF.

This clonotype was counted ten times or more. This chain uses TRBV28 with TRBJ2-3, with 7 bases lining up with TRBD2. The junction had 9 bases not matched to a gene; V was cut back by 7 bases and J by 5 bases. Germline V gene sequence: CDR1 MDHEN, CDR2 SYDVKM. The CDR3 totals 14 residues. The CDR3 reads CASTRGSTGDTQYF. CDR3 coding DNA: TGTGCCAGCACCCGCGGGAGTACGGGAGATACGCAGTATTTT.

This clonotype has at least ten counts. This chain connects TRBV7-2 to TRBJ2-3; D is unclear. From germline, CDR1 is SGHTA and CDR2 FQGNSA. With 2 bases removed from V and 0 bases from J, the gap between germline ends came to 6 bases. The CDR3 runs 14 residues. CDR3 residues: CASSLILSTDTQYF. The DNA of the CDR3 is TGTGCCAGCAGCTTAATCCTTAGCACAGATACGCAGTATTTT.

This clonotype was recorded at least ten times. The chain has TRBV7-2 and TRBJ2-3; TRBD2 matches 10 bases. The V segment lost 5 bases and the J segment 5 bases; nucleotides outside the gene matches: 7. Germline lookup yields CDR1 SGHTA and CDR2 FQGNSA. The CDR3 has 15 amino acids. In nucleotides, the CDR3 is TGTGCCAGCAGCCAAGCGGGAGGGGTAGGAGATACGCAGTATTTT. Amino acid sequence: CASSQAGGVGDTQYF.

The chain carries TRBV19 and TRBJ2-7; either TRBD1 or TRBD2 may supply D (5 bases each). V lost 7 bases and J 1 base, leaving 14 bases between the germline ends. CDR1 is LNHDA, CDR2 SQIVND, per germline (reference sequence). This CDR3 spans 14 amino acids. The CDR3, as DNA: TGTGCCAGTATTTCCGGGACGTATTCCTACGAGCAGTACTTC. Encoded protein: CASISGTYSYEQYF.

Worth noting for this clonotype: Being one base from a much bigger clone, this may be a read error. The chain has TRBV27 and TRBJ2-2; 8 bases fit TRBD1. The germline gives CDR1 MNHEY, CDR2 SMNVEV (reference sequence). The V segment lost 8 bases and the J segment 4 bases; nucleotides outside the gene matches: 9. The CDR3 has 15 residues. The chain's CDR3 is CASGSRDRPTGELFF. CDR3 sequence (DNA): TGTGCCAGCGGTTCCCGGGACAGGCCCACCGGGGAGCTGTTTTTT.